The 2 T cell receptor beta chains below all came from one sample that was sequenced in a study of cytomegalovirus exposure and HLA in healthy donors. The PCR employed 60 Vbeta primers together with 13 Jbeta primers. Clones were read by immunoSEQ multiplex PCR, and TCRdb kept only the in-frame ones, dropping some. The sample carries 100,000 to 150,000 clones, around 70% recorded once. The specimen sequenced was PBMCs. These receptors were collected from a woman between 55 and 75 years old in good health and CMV-seropositive.

This clone was recorded a few times. The V and J genes are TRBV6-1 and TRBJ1-1; D is uncertain. The CDR3 length is 13 residues. V lost 7 bases, J lost 4 bases, and 13 bases lay in between. Germline V gene lookup returns CDR1 MNHNS and CDR2 SASEGT. This chain's CDR3 is CASKPEVFTEAFF. The CDR3 DNA sequence: TGTGCCAGCAAACCGGAGGTCTTCACTGAAGCTTTCTTT.

The rearrangement links TRBV29-1 to TRBJ1-2; D is unresolved. Per germline, CDR1 SQVTM and CDR2 ANQGSEA. This CDR3 has 14 amino acids. Trimming took 3 bases from V and 2 from J, leaving 13 bases between them. The CDR3 sequence: CSVESGWQNYGYTF. CDR3 in DNA: TGCAGCGTTGAGTCAGGATGGCAGAACTATGGCTACACCTTC.